The entry that follows covers one T cell receptor (beta chain) sequence. V was clipped by 5 bases and J by 0 bases; unmatched bases: 5. The CDR3 sequence is 16 residues long. Germline V CDR1 and CDR2: SNHLY, FYNNEI. Using immunoSEQ multiplex PCR, the repertoire was profiled, and TCRdb retains in-frame clones only, with some absent. This table holds 48,000 or so clones, about 85% found once. The sample is drawn from a study of blood T cell repertoires in COVID-19. About the research overall: Sample material is recorded as cDNA or gDNA derived from T cells, B-cell-depleted T cells, or PBMCs.

The V and J genes are TRBV2 and TRBJ2-1; 9 nucleotides line up with TRBD1. The sample comprised peripheral blood. The sequence was obtained from a woman aged 60 to 75 with acute or convalescent COVID-19. The CDR3 DNA reads TGTGCCAGCAGTTTGGGGACAGGGAGCTCCTACAATGAGCAGTTCTTC. It yields the protein CASSLGTGSSYNEQFF.